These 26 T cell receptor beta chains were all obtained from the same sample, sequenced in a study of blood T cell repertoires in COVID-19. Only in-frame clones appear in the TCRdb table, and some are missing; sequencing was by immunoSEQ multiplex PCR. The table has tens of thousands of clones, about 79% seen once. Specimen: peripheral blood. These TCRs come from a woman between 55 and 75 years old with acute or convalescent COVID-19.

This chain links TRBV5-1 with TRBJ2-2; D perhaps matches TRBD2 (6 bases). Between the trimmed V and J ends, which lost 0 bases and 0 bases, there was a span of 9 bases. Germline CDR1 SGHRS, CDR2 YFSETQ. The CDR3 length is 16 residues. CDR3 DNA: TGCGCCAGCAGCTTGGGAGTAGCGGCGAACACCGGGGAGCTGTTTTTT. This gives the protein CASSLGVAANTGELFF.

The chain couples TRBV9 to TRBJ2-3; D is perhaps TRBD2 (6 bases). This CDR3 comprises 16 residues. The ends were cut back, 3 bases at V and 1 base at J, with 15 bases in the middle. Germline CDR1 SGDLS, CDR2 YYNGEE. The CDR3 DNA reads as TGTGCCAGCAGCGCCCTTAGCGGAGGGGGCACAGATACGCAGTATTTT. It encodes CASSALSGGGTDTQYF.

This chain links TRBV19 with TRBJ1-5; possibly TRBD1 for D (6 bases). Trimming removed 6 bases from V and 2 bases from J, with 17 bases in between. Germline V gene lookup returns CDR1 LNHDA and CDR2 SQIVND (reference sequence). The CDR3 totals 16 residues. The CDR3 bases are TGTGCCAGTAGGGGTAGTACTTGGACAGGCAATCAGCCCCAGCATTTT. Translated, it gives CASRGSTWTGNQPQHF.

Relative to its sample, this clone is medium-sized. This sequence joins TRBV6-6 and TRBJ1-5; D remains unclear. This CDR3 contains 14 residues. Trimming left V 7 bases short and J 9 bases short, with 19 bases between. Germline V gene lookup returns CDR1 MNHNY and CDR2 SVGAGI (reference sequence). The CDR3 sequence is CASNYQETSGPQHF. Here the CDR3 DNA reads TGTGCCAGCAATTATCAGGAGACAAGCGGGCCCCAGCATTTT.

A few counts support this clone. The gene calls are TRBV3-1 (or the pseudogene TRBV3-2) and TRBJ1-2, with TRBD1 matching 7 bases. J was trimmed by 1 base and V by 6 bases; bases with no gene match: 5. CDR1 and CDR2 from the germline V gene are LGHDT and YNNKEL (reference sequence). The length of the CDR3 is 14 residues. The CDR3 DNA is TGTGCCAGCAGACCCGGGACAGATAACTATGGCTACACCTTC. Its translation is CASRPGTDNYGYTF.

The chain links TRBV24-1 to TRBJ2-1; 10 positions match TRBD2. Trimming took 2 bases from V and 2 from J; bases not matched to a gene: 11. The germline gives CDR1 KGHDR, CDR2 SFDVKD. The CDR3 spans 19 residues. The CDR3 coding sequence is TGTGCCACCAGTGATTATCGGCTAGCGGGAGTTTCTACCTACAATGAGCAGTTCTTC. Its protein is CATSDYRLAGVSTYNEQFF.

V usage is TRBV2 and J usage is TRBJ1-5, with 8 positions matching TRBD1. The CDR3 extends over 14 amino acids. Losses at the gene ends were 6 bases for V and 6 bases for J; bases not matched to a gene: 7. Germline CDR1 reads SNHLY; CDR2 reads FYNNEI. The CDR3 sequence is CASSADREAQPQHF. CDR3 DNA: TGTGCCAGCAGCGCGGACAGGGAAGCTCAGCCCCAGCATTTT.

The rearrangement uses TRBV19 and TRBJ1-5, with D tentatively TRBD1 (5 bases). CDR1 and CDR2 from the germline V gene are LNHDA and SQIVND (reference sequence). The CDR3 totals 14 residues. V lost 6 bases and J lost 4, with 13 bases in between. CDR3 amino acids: CASSRGGINQPQHF. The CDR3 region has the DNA TGTGCCAGTAGCCGGGGGGGAATTAATCAGCCCCAGCATTTT.

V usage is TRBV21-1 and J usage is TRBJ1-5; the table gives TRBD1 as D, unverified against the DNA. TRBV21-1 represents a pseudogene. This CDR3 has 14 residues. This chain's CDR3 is CASSGGQSNQPQHF. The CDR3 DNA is TGTGCCAGCAGCGGAGGACAGTCAAATCAGCCCCAGCATTTT.

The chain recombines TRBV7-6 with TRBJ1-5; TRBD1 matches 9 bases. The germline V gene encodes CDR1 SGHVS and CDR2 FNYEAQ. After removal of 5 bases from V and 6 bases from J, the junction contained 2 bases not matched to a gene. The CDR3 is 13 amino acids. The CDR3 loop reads CASSKTGGQPQHF. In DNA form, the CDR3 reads TGTGCCAGCAGCAAGACAGGGGGTCAGCCCCAGCATTTT.

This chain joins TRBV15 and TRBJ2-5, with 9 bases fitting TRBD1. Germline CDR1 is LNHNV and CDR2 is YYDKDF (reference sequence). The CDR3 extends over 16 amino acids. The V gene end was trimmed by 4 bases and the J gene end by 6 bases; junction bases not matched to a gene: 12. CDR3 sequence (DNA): TGTGCCACCAGCACAGCCGGGACAGGGATTACGAAGACCCAGTACTTC. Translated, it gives CATSTAGTGITKTQYF.

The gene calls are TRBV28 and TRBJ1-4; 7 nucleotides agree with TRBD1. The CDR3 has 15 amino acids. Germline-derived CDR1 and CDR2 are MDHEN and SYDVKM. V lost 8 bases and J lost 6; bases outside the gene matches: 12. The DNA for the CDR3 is TGTGCCAGCGTAGGGGCCGGGACAGTCGATGAAAAACTGTTTTTT. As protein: CASVGAGTVDEKLFF.

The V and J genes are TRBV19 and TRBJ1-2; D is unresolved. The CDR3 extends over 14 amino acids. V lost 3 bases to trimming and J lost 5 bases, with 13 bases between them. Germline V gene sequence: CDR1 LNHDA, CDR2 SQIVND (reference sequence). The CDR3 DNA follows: TGTGCCAGTAGTATTAGATGGGCTGGGTATGGCTACACCTTC. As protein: CASSIRWAGYGYTF.

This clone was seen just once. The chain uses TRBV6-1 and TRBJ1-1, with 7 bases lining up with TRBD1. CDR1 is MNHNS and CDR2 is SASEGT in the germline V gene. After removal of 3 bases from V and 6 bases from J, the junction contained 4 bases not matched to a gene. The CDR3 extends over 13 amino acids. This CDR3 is CASSETGIPEAFF. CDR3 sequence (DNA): TGTGCCAGCAGTGAGACAGGGATCCCTGAAGCTTTCTTT.

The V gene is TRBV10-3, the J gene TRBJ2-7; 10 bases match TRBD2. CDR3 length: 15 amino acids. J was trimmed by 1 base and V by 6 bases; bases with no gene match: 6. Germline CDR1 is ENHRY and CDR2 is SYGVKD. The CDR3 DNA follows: TGTGCCATCAGAGAAACTAGCGGGACATCCTACGAGCAGTACTTC. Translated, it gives CAIRETSGTSYEQYF.

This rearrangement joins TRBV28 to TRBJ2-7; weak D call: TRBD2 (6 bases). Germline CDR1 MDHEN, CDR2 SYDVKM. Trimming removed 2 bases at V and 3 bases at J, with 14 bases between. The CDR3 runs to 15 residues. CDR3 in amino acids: CASSLGAGSLYEQYF. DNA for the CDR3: TGTGCCAGCAGTTTAGGGGCGGGGAGCCTCTACGAGCAGTACTTC.

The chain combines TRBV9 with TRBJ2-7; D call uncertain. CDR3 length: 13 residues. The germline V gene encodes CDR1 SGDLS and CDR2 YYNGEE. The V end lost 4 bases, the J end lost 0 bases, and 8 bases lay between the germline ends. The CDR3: CASSSPGSYEQYF. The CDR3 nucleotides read TGTGCCAGCAGCTCCCCCGGCTCCTACGAGCAGTACTTC.

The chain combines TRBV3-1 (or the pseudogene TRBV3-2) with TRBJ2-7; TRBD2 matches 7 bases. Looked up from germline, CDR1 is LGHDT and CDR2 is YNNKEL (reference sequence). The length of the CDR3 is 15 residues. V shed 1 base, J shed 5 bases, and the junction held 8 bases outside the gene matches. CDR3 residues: CASSQGGGRVHEQYF. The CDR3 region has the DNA TGTGCCAGCAGCCAAGGGGGAGGGAGAGTCCACGAGCAGTACTTC.

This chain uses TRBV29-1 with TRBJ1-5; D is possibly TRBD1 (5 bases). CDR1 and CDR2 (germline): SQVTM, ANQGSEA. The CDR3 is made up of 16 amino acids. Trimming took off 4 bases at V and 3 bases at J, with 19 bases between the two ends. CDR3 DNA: TGCAGCGTTGGTGGATGGGGCGGTACTGCCAATCAGCCCCAGCATTTT. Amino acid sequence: CSVGGWGGTANQPQHF.

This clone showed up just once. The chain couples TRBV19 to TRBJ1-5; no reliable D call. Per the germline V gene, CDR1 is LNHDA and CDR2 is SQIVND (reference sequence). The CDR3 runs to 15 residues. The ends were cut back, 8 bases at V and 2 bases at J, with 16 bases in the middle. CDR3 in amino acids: CASAGLRARNQPQHF. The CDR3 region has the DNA TGTGCCAGTGCAGGACTGCGGGCCCGCAATCAGCCCCAGCATTTT.

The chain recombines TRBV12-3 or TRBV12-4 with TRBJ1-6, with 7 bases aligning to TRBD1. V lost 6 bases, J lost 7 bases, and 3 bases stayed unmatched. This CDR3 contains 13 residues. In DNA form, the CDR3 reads TGTGCCAGCAGCCTCAGGGGGAATTCACCCCTCCACTTT. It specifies CASSLRGNSPLHF.

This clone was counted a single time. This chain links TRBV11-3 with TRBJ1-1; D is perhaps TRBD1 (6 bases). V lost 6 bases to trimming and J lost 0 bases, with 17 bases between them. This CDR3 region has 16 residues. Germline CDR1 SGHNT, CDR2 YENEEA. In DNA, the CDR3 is TGTGCCAGCAGGATCGGACAGTATTACATGAACACTGAAGCTTTCTTT. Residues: CASRIGQYYMNTEAFF. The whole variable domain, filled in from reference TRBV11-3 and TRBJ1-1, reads EAGVVQSPRYKIIEKKQPVAFWCNPISGHNTLYWYLQNLGQGPELLIRYENEEAVDDSQLPKDRFSAERLKGVDSTLKIQPAELGDSAVYLCASRIGQYYMNTEAFFGQGTRLTVV.

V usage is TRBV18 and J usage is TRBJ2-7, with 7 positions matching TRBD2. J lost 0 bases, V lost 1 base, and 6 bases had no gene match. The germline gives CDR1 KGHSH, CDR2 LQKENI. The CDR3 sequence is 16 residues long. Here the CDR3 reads CASSPLGAGVSYEQYF. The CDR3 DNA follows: TGTGCCAGCTCACCACTAGGGGCGGGAGTCTCCTACGAGCAGTACTTC.

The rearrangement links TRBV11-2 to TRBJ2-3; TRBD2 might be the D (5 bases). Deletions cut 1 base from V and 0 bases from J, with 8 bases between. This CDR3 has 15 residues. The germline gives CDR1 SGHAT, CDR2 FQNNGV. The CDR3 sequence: CASSLVAISTDTQYF. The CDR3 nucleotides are TGTGCCAGCAGCTTAGTAGCGATTAGCACAGATACGCAGTATTTT.

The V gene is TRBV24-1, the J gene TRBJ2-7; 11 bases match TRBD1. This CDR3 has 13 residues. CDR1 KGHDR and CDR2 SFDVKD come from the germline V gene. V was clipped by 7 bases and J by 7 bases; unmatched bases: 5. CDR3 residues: CATSGQGAREQYF. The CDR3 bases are TGTGCCACCAGCGGACAGGGGGCGAGGGAGCAGTACTTC.

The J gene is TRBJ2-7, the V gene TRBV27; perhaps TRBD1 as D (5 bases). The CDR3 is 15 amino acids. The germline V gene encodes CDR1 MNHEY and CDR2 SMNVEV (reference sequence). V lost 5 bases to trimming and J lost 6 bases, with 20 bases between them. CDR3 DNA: TGTGCCAGCAGTCCTAACCCCCAGGTAGGGGCCGAGCAGTACTTC. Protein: CASSPNPQVGAEQYF.